A selection of T cell receptor beta chains follows, all from one sample in a study of graft-versus-host responses after intestinal transplantation. Clones were read by immunoSEQ multiplex PCR, and TCRdb kept only the in-frame ones, dropping some. Here the sample spans 20,000 to 30,000 clones, 85% to 95% being singletons. This specimen consisted of PBMCs, obtained around 40 days after intestinal transplant. The origin of the receptors is a human patient who received an intestinal transplant, so some T cells may come from the graft donor. Both conserved end residues are part of each CDR3. The D gene is left open where the match is weak. Size is omitted from some rows. Given values are once, few, many or a class for expanded clones.

clone_size j_call d_call v_call cdr3_aa cdr3_nt
- TRBJ1-2 TRBD1 TRBV30 CAWNRDSSTDGYTF TGTGCCTGGAACAGGGACAGTTCCACTGATGGCTACACCTTC
- TRBJ2-3 - TRBV21-1 CASSNRGELSTDTQYF TGTGCCAGCAGCAATCGCGGGGAACTCAGCACAGATACGCAGTATTTT
few TRBJ1-1 TRBD1 TRBV28 CASSRQGVNTEAFF TGTGCCAGCAGCCGACAGGGTGTGAACACTGAAGCTTTCTTT
- TRBJ2-5 TRBD1 TRBV4-1 CASSQDARGLRETQYF TGCGCCAGCAGCCAAGACGCCAGGGGGCTTAGGGAGACCCAGTACTTC
- TRBJ2-7 - TRBV4-1 CASSLGQSYEQYF TGCGCCAGCAGCCTTGGACAGTCCTACGAGCAGTACTTC
- TRBJ2-1 TRBD1 TRBV4-1 CASSQDLGQAYNEQFF TGCGCCAGCAGCCAAGATTTGGGACAGGCCTACAATGAGCAGTTCTTC
- TRBJ2-7 - TRBV10-2 CASSGTLRTYEQYF TGCGCCAGCAGTGGGACTCTTAGGACCTACGAGCAGTACTTC
- TRBJ2-2 TRBD1 TRBV7-9 CASRNPGQLTTGELFF TGTGCCAGCAGAAACCCGGGACAGTTGACCACCGGGGAGCTGTTTTTT
- TRBJ1-1 - TRBV28 CASSPPGTDRNTEAFF TGTGCCAGCAGTCCCCCAGGGACGGATCGAAACACTGAAGCTTTCTTT
- TRBJ2-1 TRBD2 TRBV28 CASTRLAGDEQFF TGTGCCAGCACTCGACTAGCCGGGGATGAGCAGTTCTTC
- TRBJ1-2 TRBD1 TRBV4-1 CASSVWTGEGYTF TGCGCCAGCAGTGTCTGGACAGGGGAGGGCTACACCTTC
- TRBJ2-1 TRBD2 TRBV27 CASRIAGGGNEQFF TGTGCCAGCAGGATAGCGGGGGGTGGTAATGAGCAGTTCTTC
- TRBJ2-1 - TRBV4-2 CASSQDLVRTTPYNEQFF TGTGCCAGCAGCCAAGATCTGGTGAGGACCACTCCCTACAATGAGCAGTTCTTC
- TRBJ2-7 - TRBV20-1 CSARRNYEQYF TGCAGTGCTAGACGAAATTACGAGCAGTACTTC
- TRBJ2-7 TRBD1 TRBV5-6 CASSFGQGAHEQYF TGTGCCAGCAGCTTTGGACAGGGGGCCCACGAGCAGTACTTC
- TRBJ1-1 - TRBV4-1 CASSQDPVWGEAFF TGCGCCAGCAGCCAAGACCCAGTTTGGGGGGAAGCTTTCTTT
- TRBJ2-5 - TRBV18 CASSPGRQETQYF TGTGCCAGCTCACCTGGGAGGCAAGAGACCCAGTACTTC
- TRBJ2-2 TRBD2 TRBV28 CASSLLAGDTGELFF TGTGCCAGCAGTTTACTAGCGGGAGACACCGGGGAGCTGTTTTTT
- TRBJ2-7 TRBD2 TRBV28 CASSSTGLAGYEQYF TGTGCCAGCAGCTCAACGGGACTAGCGGGATACGAGCAGTACTTC
- TRBJ2-7 - TRBV7-2 CASSLYRGGGEQYF TGTGCCAGCAGCTTATATCGCGGTGGGGGCGAGCAGTACTTC
- TRBJ2-7 - TRBV5-5 CASSLVGQGSVSGIYEQYF TGTGCCAGCAGCTTGGTAGGACAGGGGTCCGTTAGCGGGATATACGAGCAGTACTTC
once TRBJ2-3 - TRBV28 CASSASTDTQYF TGTGCCAGCAGCGCAAGCACAGATACGCAGTATTTT
- TRBJ2-3 TRBD2 TRBV19 CASSTLAGDHTDTQYF TGTGCCAGTAGTACGCTAGCGGGCGACCACACAGATACGCAGTATTTT
- TRBJ1-2 - TRBV30 CAWNSMVGYGYTF TGTGCCTGGAACTCAATGGTCGGCTATGGCTACACCTTC
- TRBJ1-3 - TRBV30 CAWSVGRGNTIYF TGTGCCTGGAGTGTAGGCCGAGGAAACACCATATATTTT
- TRBJ2-5 - TRBV19 CASSIGQGETQYF TGTGCCAGTAGTATAGGCCAGGGCGAGACCCAGTACTTC
- TRBJ2-7 TRBD2 TRBV4-3 CASSPQAGGIAYEQYF TGCGCCAGCAGCCCCCAAGCGGGAGGAATCGCCTACGAGCAGTACTTC
- TRBJ2-5 TRBD2 TRBV27 CASGLGGGTQYF TGTGCCAGCGGCCTTGGCGGGGGGACCCAGTACTTC
- TRBJ2-7 - TRBV19 CASSIGQGLSYEQYF TGTGCCAGTAGTATAGGGCAGGGATTATCCTACGAGCAGTACTTC
- TRBJ2-5 - TRBV6-5 CASSYSAGAVETQYF TGTGCCAGCAGTTACTCTGCAGGGGCGGTCGAGACCCAGTACTTC
- TRBJ1-5 - TRBV30 CAWSEVGADYQPQHF TGTGCCTGGAGTGAAGTTGGCGCGGATTATCAGCCCCAGCATTTT
- TRBJ2-3 TRBD1 TRBV11-3 CASSHRQGPTDTQYF TGTGCCAGCAGCCACCGACAGGGCCCCACAGATACGCAGTATTTT
few TRBJ1-4 - TRBV4-1 CASSQGHSTNEKLFF TGCGCCAGCAGCCAGGGACACTCAACTAATGAAAAACTGTTTTTT
- TRBJ2-3 - TRBV27 CASSPWGLRTDTQYF TGTGCCAGCAGTCCATGGGGACTTCGCACAGATACGCAGTATTTT
- TRBJ1-1 TRBD1 TRBV5-1 CASSLPDRGRRDTEAFF TGCGCCAGCAGCTTACCCGACAGGGGGCGACGAGACACTGAAGCTTTCTTT
- TRBJ2-4 - TRBV7-6 CASSFPVESGENIQYF TGTGCCAGCAGCTTCCCGGTGGAGTCTGGCGAAAACATTCAGTACTTC
- TRBJ2-7 - TRBV7-9 CASSLETPYEQYF TGTGCCAGCAGCTTAGAGACCCCCTACGAGCAGTACTTC
- TRBJ1-6 - TRBV7-2 CASSLKASDGNSPLHF TGTGCCAGCAGCTTAAAAGCGTCGGATGGGAATTCACCCCTCCACTTT
- TRBJ2-3 TRBD1 TRBV13 CASSLWTGVGPDTQYF TGTGCCAGCAGCTTATGGACAGGAGTTGGCCCAGATACGCAGTATTTT
few TRBJ2-3 - TRBV6-4 CASSGTPTDTQYF TGTGCCAGCAGCGGGACTCCCACAGATACGCAGTATTTT
- TRBJ2-7 TRBD2 TRBV7-3 CASSLLAGAYEQYF TGTGCCAGCAGCTTATTAGCGGGGGCCTACGAGCAGTACTTC
once TRBJ2-7 TRBD1 TRBV28 CASSDRGLWEQYF TGTGCCAGCAGTGACAGGGGGCTATGGGAGCAGTACTTC
once TRBJ2-2 TRBD2 TRBV28 CASETSSSAGELFF TGTGCCAGCGAGACTAGCTCCTCGGCCGGGGAGCTGTTTTTT
- TRBJ2-1 - TRBV28 CASSFWGNEQFF TGTGCCAGCAGTTTTTGGGGAAATGAGCAGTTCTTC
- TRBJ1-1 - TRBV5-1 CASSYSGNTEAFF TGCGCCAGCAGCTACAGTGGGAACACTGAAGCTTTCTTT
- TRBJ2-2 - TRBV7-9 CASSFLSGAGELFF TGTGCCAGCAGCTTCCTCTCCGGGGCCGGGGAGCTGTTTTTT
- TRBJ2-7 TRBD2 TRBV11-1 CASSLYLGLAGGTYEQYF TGTGCCAGCAGCCTTTATTTGGGACTAGCGGGTGGTACCTACGAGCAGTACTTC
few TRBJ2-5 TRBD2 TRBV5-1 CASSLGLAGETQYF TGCGCCAGCAGCTTGGGACTAGCGGGAGAGACCCAGTACTTC